This T cell receptor beta chain was sequenced in a study of monozygotic twins with inflammatory bowel disease. Findings and caveats of the study: Varying immunosuppressive regimens may have increased patient repertoire variability. Especially with disease activity, IBD patients had fewer clonotypes in common with others than healthy twins did.

The germline gives CDR1 DFQATT, CDR2 SNEGSKA (reference sequence). CDR3 length: 13 amino acids. Used for each TCR library was approximately 3.5 ug of total RNA. Following a re-call of the 5' RACE reads, TCRdb has one entry per CDR3 protein and lacks DNA. The sample yields a few hundred thousand distinct CDR3 sequences, of which the top ten take up over 5.5%. To note about this clonotype: No antigen is known for it.

The specimen sequenced was blood. V and J are TRBV20-1 and TRBJ2-3; TCRdb's D call, TRBD1, is unchecked because there is no DNA. The receptor was derived from a human donor with ulcerative colitis or Crohn's disease, or a healthy co-twin of an affected twin (not recorded which). This CDR3 reads CSARQGEEDTQYF.